A selection of T cell receptor beta chains follows, all from one sample in a study of blood T cells in healthy people across ages. MiXCR, applied by TCRdb to the 5' RACE reads, yields one record per CDR3 protein. The data show about 1.1 million distinct CDR3 sequences, with 35% to 40% seen just once and about an eighth held by the top ten. The sample consisted of blood. The receptors come from a man between 18 and 29 years old in good health. The CDR3 runs from the conserved cysteine through the conserved F or W. A D gene is named only where the DNA matches it firmly. Clone size, where shown, is once, few, many, or a class for clones that have expanded.

J gene: TRBJ2-4; clone size: few; D gene: TRBD1; V gene: TRBV6-2/TRBV6-3; CDR3 protein: CASSYSNRPRTGRAKNIQYF; CDR3 DNA: TGTGCCAGCAGTTACTCGAATCGGCCCCGGACAGGACGAGCCAAAAACATTCAGTACTTC
J gene: TRBJ1-2; clone size: many; D gene: NA; V gene: TRBV15; CDR3 protein: CATSRDSGGGGSRFYGYTF; CDR3 DNA: TGTGCCACCAGCAGAGATAGTGGGGGCGGAGGGAGTCGCTTCTATGGCTACACCTTC
J gene: TRBJ2-1; clone size: NA; D gene: NA; V gene: TRBV5-1; CDR3 protein: CASSLTGPNNEQFF; CDR3 DNA: TGCGCCAGCAGCTTAACCGGGCCCAACAATGAGCAGTTCTTC
J gene: TRBJ2-5; clone size: NA; D gene: TRBD1; V gene: TRBV20-1; CDR3 protein: CSARVGDSQETQYF; CDR3 DNA: TGCAGTGCTAGGGTGGGGGACAGCCAAGAGACCCAGTACTTC
J gene: TRBJ2-7; clone size: NA; D gene: NA; V gene: TRBV27; CDR3 protein: CASSLLAQSDLEQYF; CDR3 DNA: TGTGCCAGCAGTTTACTGGCCCAATCGGATTTGGAGCAGTACTTC
J gene: TRBJ1-1; clone size: NA; D gene: NA; V gene: TRBV6-2/TRBV6-3; CDR3 protein: CASRRDLEAFF; CDR3 DNA: TGTGCCAGCCGACGGGACCTTGAAGCTTTCTTT
J gene: TRBJ1-1; clone size: NA; D gene: TRBD1; V gene: TRBV4-1; CDR3 protein: CASRDRGMNTEAFF; CDR3 DNA: TGCGCCAGCAGGGACAGGGGGATGAACACTGAAGCTTTCTTT
J gene: TRBJ1-5; clone size: few; D gene: NA; V gene: TRBV11-2; CDR3 protein: CASSLGTAQPSNQPQHF; CDR3 DNA: TGTGCCAGCAGCTTAGGGACAGCTCAGCCAAGCAATCAGCCCCAGCATTTT
J gene: TRBJ2-5; clone size: few; D gene: TRBD2; V gene: TRBV4-1; CDR3 protein: CASSQWVLAGQETQYF; CDR3 DNA: TGCGCCAGCAGCCAATGGGTACTAGCGGGGCAAGAGACCCAGTACTTC
J gene: TRBJ1-1; clone size: NA; D gene: NA; V gene: TRBV5-1; CDR3 protein: CASSLRQDVTEAFF; CDR3 DNA: TGCGCCAGCAGCTTGCGGCAAGATGTCACTGAAGCTTTCTTT
J gene: TRBJ2-1; clone size: many; D gene: TRBD1; V gene: TRBV7-2; CDR3 protein: CASSFSDRDYNEQFF; CDR3 DNA: TGTGCCAGCAGCTTTTCCGACAGGGACTACAATGAGCAGTTCTTC
J gene: TRBJ1-1; clone size: NA; D gene: NA; V gene: TRBV2; CDR3 protein: CASRFQGSNTEAFF; CDR3 DNA: TGTGCCAGCAGATTCCAGGGTTCGAACACTGAAGCTTTCTTT